The T cell receptor (beta chain) under discussion was sequenced for a study of early T cells in non-severe SARS-CoV-2 infection. Study context: Bulk RNA taken from unsorted whole blood was sequenced, leaving chains unpaired. Study observations and caveats: CD4 and private specificities were missed by VDJdb matching, which favored anti-spike CD8 responses.

This clonotype was seen more than once but under ten times. Antigen unknown. Unique molecular identifiers tagged individual cDNA molecules. Each CDR3 protein is one row after TCRdb ran MiXCR on the 5' RACE reads. The profile shows roughly 29,000 distinct CDR3 sequences, 2.9% of them singletons. V was cut by 8 bases and J by 1 base, with 17 bases left in between. Germline V gene sequence: CDR1 MNHEY, CDR2 SVGEGT. The CDR3 consists of 15 residues. The sample comprised whole blood. The chain is built from TRBV6-2 or TRBV6-3 and TRBJ1-1; D is unclear. The clonotype comes from an adult who was a healthcare worker with PCR-confirmed SARS-CoV-2 infection or an uninfected control (not recorded which). This CDR3 reads CASQPPASTNTEAFF. The DNA of the CDR3 is TGTGCCAGCCAACCGCCAGCCAGCACGAACACTGAAGCTTTCTTT.